A single sample gave rise to the 30 T cell receptor beta chains below, sequenced in a study of response to subunit inactivated influenza vaccine. TCRdb processed the RT-PCR reads anew with MiXCR; each CDR3 protein has one entry. The data show around 530,000 distinct CDR3 sequences, approximately 15% seen once. The sequences come from CD4+ T cells sorted from PBMCs, collected less than 30 months after vaccination. The source is a man aged 50-75 years who received an inactivated influenza vaccine.

The chain is built from TRBV7-2 and TRBJ1-1; perhaps TRBD1 as D (5 bases). This CDR3 is built from 15 residues. Trimming shortened V by 2 bases and J by 1 base, and 11 bases separated the two germline ends. Per germline, CDR1 SGHTA and CDR2 FQGNSA. For the CDR3, the DNA is TGTGCCAGCAGCTTAATGGGGCGCGGGAACACTGAAGCTTTCTTT. Translating gives CASSLMGRGNTEAFF.

This clonotype was seen at least ten times. The chain has TRBV28 and TRBJ2-5, with 7 bases lining up with TRBD1. V gave up 6 bases and J gave up 3 bases; unmatched junction bases: 7. The length of the CDR3 is 14 residues. Germline V gene lookup returns CDR1 MDHEN and CDR2 SYDVKM. The DNA for the CDR3 is TGTGCCAGCAGCCTCGACAGGGTAAAAGAGACCCAGTACTTC. Translation: CASSLDRVKETQYF.

The CDR3 protein is CSGIELNANYGYTF. In nucleotides, the CDR3 is TGCAGCGGGATCGAACTGAATGCCAACTATGGCTACACCTTC. The rearrangement uses TRBV29-1 and TRBJ1-2; D gene ambiguous. Trimming stripped 7 bases from V and 2 bases from J, with 17 bases between. The CDR3 totals 14 residues. The germline V gene has CDR1 SQVTM and CDR2 ANQGSEA.

There are a few counts of this clonotype. The V and J genes are TRBV28 and TRBJ1-1, with D possibly TRBD1 on 5 matching bases. V dropped 6 bases and J dropped 0 bases, with 11 bases sitting between them. Germline V lookup: CDR1 MDHEN, CDR2 SYDVKM. CDR3 length: 14 residues. The CDR3 DNA reads TGTGCCAGCAGAAAACAGGTCTTGAACACTGAAGCTTTCTTT. Translating it yields CASRKQVLNTEAFF.

This clonotype was seen only a few times. V usage is TRBV14 and J usage is TRBJ2-2; D is unclear. The V gene's germline CDR1 is SGHDN and CDR2 FVKESK. This CDR3 region has 14 residues. Trimming pared 1 base from V and 7 bases from J, leaving 10 bases between. CDR3 in amino acids: CASSQVLVGGELFF. In nucleotides, the CDR3 is TGTGCCAGCAGCCAAGTCCTGGTAGGCGGGGAGCTGTTTTTT.

This clonotype was observed at least ten times. The chain carries TRBV5-1 and TRBJ2-2; a weak D match, TRBD2 (6 bases). Germline V lookup: CDR1 SGHRS, CDR2 YFSETQ. The CDR3 runs 13 residues. The V and J ends lost 4 bases and 10 bases respectively, with 14 bases between them. CDR3 in DNA: TGCGCCAGCAGCGCATTCGGGAGTCCGGAGCTGTTTTTT. As protein: CASSAFGSPELFF.

The chain uses TRBV6-5 and TRBJ2-2, with 7 nucleotides matching TRBD1. Per germline, CDR1 MNHEY and CDR2 SVGAGI. CDR3 length: 15 amino acids. The V and J ends lost 0 bases and 4 bases, in that order; junction bases with no gene match: 2. The CDR3 nucleotides read TGTGCCAGCAGTTACTCAAACAGGGGCACCGGGGAGCTGTTTTTT. Its translation: CASSYSNRGTGELFF.

This clonotype was counted between two and nine times. The chain links TRBV20-1 to TRBJ2-5; D could derive from TRBD1 or TRBD2 (5 bases each). The ends were cut back, 6 bases at V and 0 bases at J, with 17 bases in the middle. The CDR3 length is 15 residues. Germline lookup yields CDR1 DFQATT and CDR2 SNEGSKA (reference sequence). This CDR3 reads CSARAIEGYQETQYF. CDR3 DNA: TGCAGTGCAAGGGCAATAGAGGGGTACCAAGAGACCCAGTACTTC.

The chain links TRBV20-1 to TRBJ2-3; no clear D gene. With 0 bases removed from V and 9 bases from J, the gap between germline ends came to 13 bases. This CDR3 has 13 residues. CDR1 DFQATT and CDR2 SNEGSKA come from the germline V gene (reference sequence). The CDR3 here is CSARDNPLHTQYF. For the CDR3, the DNA is TGCAGTGCTAGAGATAACCCCCTACACACGCAGTATTTT.

The rearrangement joins TRBV5-1 to TRBJ2-2; TRBD1 matches 8 bases. CDR1 is SGHRS and CDR2 is YFSETQ in the germline V gene. V shed 3 bases and J 4 bases; nucleotides not matched to a gene: 8. The CDR3 has 16 amino acids. CDR3 region: CASSSSGQGPTGELFF. The CDR3 nucleotides are TGCGCCAGCAGCTCTTCCGGACAGGGACCCACCGGGGAGCTGTTTTTT. The full variable domain, with the rest looked up from reference TRBV5-1 and TRBJ2-2, is KAGVTQTPRYLIKTRGQQVTLSCSPISGHRSVSWYQQTPGQGLQFLFEYFSETQRNKGNFPGRFSGRQFSNSRSEMNVSTLELGDSALYLCASSSSGQGPTGELFFGEGSRLTVL.

This clonotype was recorded at least ten times. The chain couples TRBV4-2 to TRBJ2-1, with D perhaps given as TRBD1 or TRBD2 (5 bases each). Germline CDR1 LGHNA, CDR2 YNFKEQ. This CDR3 is 15 amino acids long. Trimming took 1 base from V and 5 from J, leaving 12 bases between them. CDR3 nucleotides: TGTGCCAGCAGCCAAGGGTCCGGGGCTAACAATGAGCAGTTCTTC. Translation: CASSQGSGANNEQFF.

The rearrangement uses TRBV6-1 and TRBJ1-2; maybe TRBD1 (5 bases). Germline assignment: CDR1 MNHNS and CDR2 SASEGT. V was clipped by 6 bases and J by 4 bases, with 21 bases between them. The CDR3 loop spans 16 amino acids. The CDR3 spells CASSPPGGQGGYGYTF. The CDR3 coding sequence is TGTGCCAGCAGCCCCCCCGGAGGGCAGGGAGGCTATGGCTACACCTTC.

This clonotype was seen only a few times. This chain links TRBV10-3 with TRBJ1-2, with 7 bases aligning to TRBD1. The CDR3 runs 14 residues. With 2 bases clipped from V and 3 bases from J, the junction kept 3 bases outside the gene matches. Germline CDR1 reads ENHRY; CDR2 reads SYGVKD. CDR3 protein: CAISELTGDYGYTF. The DNA of the CDR3 is TGTGCCATCAGTGAGCTAACAGGGGACTATGGCTACACCTTC.

This rearrangement joins TRBV7-9 to TRBJ2-1; no clear D gene. Germline V gene sequence: CDR1 SEHNR, CDR2 FQNEAQ (reference sequence). The CDR3 is 14 amino acids. Deletions cut 5 bases from V and 7 bases from J, with 15 bases between. CDR3 coding DNA: TGTGCCAGCAGCCTGAGCCTCTCCTCGAATGAGCAGTTCTTC. It encodes CASSLSLSSNEQFF. Drawing the rest from reference TRBV7-9 and TRBJ2-1, the complete variable domain is DTGVSQNPRHKITKRGQNVTFRCDPISEHNRLYWYRQTLGQGPEFLTYFQNEAQLEKSRLLSDRFSAERPKGSFSTLEIQRTEQGDSAMYLCASSLSLSSNEQFFGPGTRLTVL.

This clonotype was seen only a few times. The chain recombines TRBV3-1 with TRBJ2-3; tentatively, D is TRBD2 (5 bases). Trimming cost V 8 bases and J 3 bases, with 12 bases left between them. The CDR3 covers 13 residues. Germline-derived CDR1 and CDR2 are LGHDT and YNNKEL (reference sequence). CDR3 nucleotides: TGTGCCAGCCGGGGTCATACAACAGATACGCAGTATTTT. Amino acids: CASRGHTTDTQYF.

This clonotype was seen a few times. The rearrangement links TRBV25-1 to TRBJ2-7, with TRBD2 matching 9 bases. The J segment lost 3 bases and the V segment lost 4 bases, leaving 7 bases of the junction unmatched. Germline CDR1 is MGHDK and CDR2 is SYGVNS. CDR3 length: 15 amino acids. CDR3 loop: CASSVSGRSNYEQYF. DNA of the CDR3: TGTGCCAGCAGTGTCAGCGGGAGGTCCAACTACGAGCAGTACTTC.

This clonotype occurred a few times. The gene calls are TRBV11-2 and TRBJ2-3, with D possibly being TRBD1 (5 bases). CDR1 is SGHAT, CDR2 FQNNGV, per germline. V was trimmed by 1 base and J by 2 bases, leaving 7 bases between them. This CDR3 is 14 amino acids long. The DNA for the CDR3 is TGTGCCAGCAGCTTAGGACAGCCCACAGATACGCAGTATTTT. This sequence encodes CASSLGQPTDTQYF. Full variable domain (outside the CDR3, taken from reference TRBV11-2 and TRBJ2-3): EAGVAQSPRYKIIEKRQSVAFWCNPISGHATLYWYQQILGQGPKLLIQFQNNGVVDDSQLPKDRFSAERLKGVDSTLKIQPAKLEDSAVYLCASSLGQPTDTQYFGPGTRLTVL.

The chain uses TRBV12-3 or TRBV12-4 and TRBJ1-1; 7 bases match TRBD1. The CDR3 totals 12 residues. V was clipped by 6 bases and J by 10 bases; unmatched bases: 8. The CDR3 bases are TGTGCCAGCAGCCCCGACTACAGGGGAGCTTTCTTT. Translation gives CASSPDYRGAFF.

This clonotype was found a few times. V gene TRBV5-4 combines with J gene TRBJ2-5; the D gene is possibly TRBD1 (5 bases). Trimming pared 0 bases from V and 5 bases from J, leaving 14 bases between. Germline CDR1 and CDR2: SGHNT and YYREEE (reference sequence). The CDR3 sequence is 15 residues long. CDR3 nucleotides: TGTGCCAGCAGCTTGGGACAGATCAATAGGGAGACCCAGTACTTC. Its translation is CASSLGQINRETQYF.

This clonotype has at least ten counts. The chain recombines TRBV7-2 with TRBJ2-1, with unresolved D. CDR3 length equals 11 residues. The germline V and J ends were trimmed by 2 bases and 9 bases, with 5 bases remaining between them. Germline V gene sequence: CDR1 SGHTA, CDR2 FQGNSA. The CDR3 DNA is TGTGCCAGCAGCTTAAAGAGTGAGCAGTTCTTC. Residues: CASSLKSEQFF.

At least ten counts were recorded for this clonotype. The gene calls are TRBV28 and TRBJ2-7; no clear D. CDR3 length: 15 amino acids. V lost 1 base and J lost 0, with 10 bases in between. Germline CDR1 reads MDHEN; CDR2 reads SYDVKM. The CDR3 loop reads CASSLSGRSSYEQYF. The CDR3 DNA reads as TGTGCCAGCAGTTTATCTGGCAGAAGCTCCTACGAGCAGTACTTC. The full variable domain, in which reference TRBV28 and TRBJ2-7 provide the parts outside the CDR3, is DVKVTQSSRYLVKRTGEKVFLECVQDMDHENMFWYRQDPGLGLRLIYFSYDVKMKEKGDIPEGYSVSREKKERFSLILESASTNQTSMYLCASSLSGRSSYEQYFGPGTRLTVT.

This clonotype has more than one count but fewer than ten. This rearrangement joins TRBV27 to TRBJ2-3; D perhaps matches TRBD1 (5 bases). Germline CDR1 and CDR2: MNHEY and SMNVEV (reference sequence). This CDR3 region has 13 residues. Trimming pared 0 bases from V and 7 bases from J, leaving 8 bases between. This CDR3 reads CASSLSRAHTQYF. CDR3 DNA sequence: TGTGCCAGCAGTTTATCCAGGGCCCATACGCAGTATTTT.

This clonotype was detected ten times or more. The genes are TRBV6-5 and TRBJ2-7; 8 bases line up with TRBD2. The V gene's germline CDR1 is MNHEY and CDR2 SVGAGI. The J segment lost 2 bases and the V segment lost 2 bases, leaving 5 bases of the junction unmatched. This CDR3 has 15 amino acids. The DNA of the CDR3 is TGTGCCAGCAGTTACCAGCGGGGGAGCCCCTACGAGCAGTACTTC. Its translation: CASSYQRGSPYEQYF.

The chain has TRBV2 and TRBJ1-1, with 7 bases aligning to TRBD1. Germline CDR1 is SNHLY and CDR2 is FYNNEI. With 7 bases clipped from V and 5 bases from J, the junction kept 7 bases outside the gene matches. The CDR3 totals 13 residues. The CDR3 loop reads CASTTGVWTEAFF. The CDR3 nucleotides are TGTGCCAGCACTACAGGGGTATGGACTGAAGCTTTCTTT. The full variable domain, completed using reference TRBV2 and TRBJ1-1, is EPEVTQTPSHQVTQMGQEVILRCVPISNHLYFYWYRQILGQKVEFLVSFYNNEISEKSEIFDDQFSVERPDGSNFTLKIRSTKLEDSAMYFCASTTGVWTEAFFGQGTRLTVV.

This clonotype was seen only a few times. The J gene is TRBJ1-4, the V gene TRBV28; the match to TRBD1 covers 11 bases. Unmatched junction bases numbered 6, after V lost 8 bases and J lost 7 bases. The length of the CDR3 is 14 residues. Germline loops: CDR1 MDHEN, CDR2 SYDVKM. CDR3: CASGQGAVLEKLFF. CDR3 DNA: TGTGCCAGCGGACAGGGGGCGGTACTTGAAAAACTGTTTTTT.

This clonotype was seen ten or more times. The chain recombines TRBV19 with TRBJ2-1, with TRBD2 as a possible D gene (5 bases). V was pared by 4 bases and J by 6 bases, with 7 bases between. CDR1 and CDR2 (germline): LNHDA, SQIVND (reference sequence). This CDR3 has 12 residues. CDR3 sequence reads: CASSNSGNEQFF. As DNA, the CDR3 is TGTGCCAGTAGTAACAGCGGCAATGAGCAGTTCTTC.

V gene TRBV6-1 combines with J gene TRBJ1-5, with TRBD1 matching over 9 bases. CDR1 is MNHNS, CDR2 SASEGT, per germline. Unmatched junction bases numbered 4, after V lost 1 base and J lost 6 bases. The CDR3 consists of 15 residues. CDR3: CASSEGGTGSQPQHF. DNA for the CDR3: TGTGCCAGCAGTGAAGGGGGGACAGGGAGTCAGCCCCAGCATTTT.

There are a few counts of this clonotype. The chain employs TRBV10-3 and TRBJ2-5; 9 bases align to TRBD2. CDR1 is ENHRY and CDR2 is SYGVKD in the germline V gene. The CDR3 length is 15 residues. The ends lost 3 bases at V and 2 bases at J; junction bases unmatched: 4. CDR3 region: CAISDPLAGQETQYF. Here the CDR3 DNA reads TGTGCCATCAGTGATCCTCTAGCGGGACAAGAGACCCAGTACTTC.

This chain links TRBV12-3 or TRBV12-4 with TRBJ2-2; possible D gene TRBD2, 6 bases. The length of the CDR3 is 16 residues. The ends were cut back, 3 bases at V and 0 bases at J, with 11 bases in the middle. The CDR3 is CASSLFTSSNTGELFF. In nucleotides, the CDR3 is TGTGCCAGCAGTTTGTTCACTAGCTCGAACACCGGGGAGCTGTTTTTT.

The chain employs TRBV7-6 and TRBJ2-5; TRBD1 matches at 9 bases. Germline V gives CDR1 SGHVS, CDR2 FNYEAQ. V lost 8 bases and J lost 4; bases outside the gene matches: 11. The length of the CDR3 is 15 residues. CDR3 coding DNA: TGTGCCAGCGGCTCATCCGGGACAGGGCGAGAGACCCAGTACTTC. It specifies CASGSSGTGRETQYF.